The 24 T cell receptor beta chains in this list originate from one sample, sequenced in a study of cytotoxic CD8 clonotypes in ibrutinib-treated CLL. Sequencing used immunoSEQ multiplex PCR; TCRdb keeps in-frame clones, though not all of them. The sample yields about 140,000 clones, around 93% seen once. This specimen consisted of PBMCs, obtained after 12 months of ibrutinib treatment. These receptors all stem from a human donor with chronic lymphocytic leukemia.

The V gene is TRBV30, the J gene TRBJ2-7; D is ambiguous. Germline assignment: CDR1 GTSNPN and CDR2 SVGIG (reference sequence). The CDR3 has 10 residues. Trimming took off 5 bases at V and 3 bases at J, with 5 bases between the two ends. The CDR3 nucleotides read TGTGCCTGGGGAGACTACGAGCAGTACTTC. This gives the protein CAWGDYEQYF.

The rearrangement links TRBV5-8 to TRBJ2-7; tentative D call: TRBD2 (5 bases). CDR1 is SGHTS, CDR2 YDEGEE, per germline. V lost 0 bases and J 5 bases, leaving 15 bases between the germline ends. The CDR3 sequence is 15 residues long. The CDR3 spells CASSLAFPGRHEQYF. The CDR3 region has the DNA TGTGCCAGCAGCTTGGCTTTCCCGGGGAGACACGAGCAGTACTTC.

The chain has TRBV11-3 and TRBJ2-2; unclear D gene. CDR1 is SGHNT and CDR2 is YENEEA in the germline V gene. This CDR3 spans 14 amino acids. V was pared by 5 bases and J by 5 bases, with 12 bases between. The CDR3 is CASSPHSVTGELFF. In DNA form, the CDR3 reads TGTGCCAGCAGCCCCCACAGCGTTACCGGGGAGCTGTTTTTT.

The chain uses TRBV5-1 and TRBJ2-5, with D maybe TRBD1 (5 bases). Germline V gene sequence: CDR1 SGHRS, CDR2 YFSETQ. V lost 3 bases, J lost 5 bases, and 26 bases lay in between. This CDR3 is built from 18 residues. CDR3 in amino acids: CASSWAARLATPGETQYF. CDR3 DNA sequence: TGCGCCAGCAGCTGGGCCGCCCGACTCGCCACTCCAGGGGAGACCCAGTACTTC.

The J gene is TRBJ1-5, the V gene TRBV7-6; TRBD1 aligns across 11 bases. Trimming at V came to 8 bases and at J to 6 bases, leaving 0 bases not matched to a gene. The CDR3 runs 12 residues. CDR1 and CDR2 (germline): SGHVS, FNYEAQ. The CDR3 is CASGQGAQPQHF. As DNA, the CDR3 is TGTGCCAGCGGACAGGGGGCTCAGCCCCAGCATTTT.

The V and J genes are TRBV6-5 and TRBJ2-3; D unclear. Trimming cost V 0 bases and J 0 bases, with 7 bases left between them. The CDR3 runs to 15 residues. Germline CDR1 MNHEY, CDR2 SVGAGI. CDR3 in DNA: TGTGCCAGCAGTTACTCGCATACTAGCACAGATACGCAGTATTTT. Translated: CASSYSHTSTDTQYF.

V and J are TRBV9 and TRBJ2-1; no firm D call. The germline V gene encodes CDR1 SGDLS and CDR2 YYNGEE. Trimming left V 2 bases short and J 0 bases short, with 9 bases between. The length of the CDR3 is 15 residues. The CDR3 DNA reads as TGTGCCAGCAGCGTGGACCACGCCTCCTACAATGAGCAGTTCTTC. The encoded protein is CASSVDHASYNEQFF.

The chain carries TRBV7-2 and TRBJ2-7; D is uncertain. Germline assignment: CDR1 SGHTA and CDR2 FQGNSA. Trimming cost V 2 bases and J 6 bases, with 5 bases left between them. This CDR3 has 11 residues. The CDR3 loop is CASSLFAEQYF. DNA of the CDR3: TGTGCCAGCAGCTTATTCGCCGAGCAGTACTTC. Supplemented by reference TRBV7-2 and TRBJ2-7, the full variable domain reads GAGVSQSPSNKVTEKGKDVELRCDPISGHTALYWYRQSLGQGLEFLIYFQGNSAPDKSGLPSDRFSAERTGGSVSTLTIQRTQQEDSAVYLCASSLFAEQYFGPGTRLTVT.

The chain carries TRBV11-3 and TRBJ2-7; TRBD1 matches 8 bases. The V gene end was trimmed by 5 bases and the J gene end by 0 bases; junction bases not matched to a gene: 6. The CDR3 is 15 amino acids. The germline CDR1 and CDR2 sequences are SGHNT and YENEEA. The CDR3 here is CASSTRTGSSYEQYF. The CDR3 region has the DNA TGTGCCAGCAGCACCCGGACAGGGAGCTCCTACGAGCAGTACTTC.

The J gene is TRBJ1-2, the V gene TRBV7-9; the match to TRBD1 covers 8 bases. V was pared by 2 bases and J by 4 bases, with 15 bases of the junction left unmatched. The germline CDR1 and CDR2 sequences are SEHNR and FQNEAQ (reference sequence). The length of the CDR3 is 18 residues. CDR3 protein: CASSLSTGTGGFIYGYTF. The CDR3 region has the DNA TGTGCCAGCAGCTTATCTACGGGTACAGGGGGTTTTATCTATGGCTACACCTTC.

The rearrangement links TRBV5-1 to TRBJ2-5, with D perhaps matching TRBD2 (6 bases). V was trimmed by 3 bases and J by 5 bases, leaving 17 bases between them. Germline CDR1 is SGHRS and CDR2 is YFSETQ. CDR3 length equals 15 residues. CDR3 coding DNA: TGCGCCAGCAGCTATTCGACTAGTCCCGGGGAGACCCAGTACTTC. It is translated as CASSYSTSPGETQYF.

This clone is a singleton in its sample. The rearrangement links TRBV5-4 to TRBJ2-7, with D perhaps matching TRBD1 (5 bases). Germline lookup yields CDR1 SGHNT and CDR2 YYREEE (reference sequence). This CDR3 comprises 14 residues. V was clipped by 6 bases and J by 1 base, with 14 bases between them. CDR3 DNA: TGTGCCAGCACCTACGGCCAGGGATCCTACGAGCAGTACTTC. Protein: CASTYGQGSYEQYF.

This chain connects TRBV18 to TRBJ2-7; 8 bases are shared with TRBD1. There are 15 residues in the CDR3. V shed 3 bases, J shed 2 bases, and the junction held 6 bases outside the gene matches. Germline V gives CDR1 KGHSH, CDR2 LQKENI. CDR3 DNA sequence: TGTGCCAGCTCACCGGGGGCAGGGGGCACCTACGAGCAGTACTTC. Its translation: CASSPGAGGTYEQYF.

The chain links TRBV6-1 to TRBJ2-7, with 8 bases aligning to TRBD1. Germline V lookup: CDR1 MNHNS, CDR2 SASEGT. The CDR3 loop spans 15 amino acids. The V gene end was trimmed by 2 bases and the J gene end by 0 bases; junction bases not matched to a gene: 3. The CDR3 region has the DNA TGTGCCAGCAGTGAACCGGACAGGGCCTCCTACGAGCAGTACTTC. Translation: CASSEPDRASYEQYF.

CDR3 nucleotide sequence: TGTGCCAGCAGTGACCTGGGGGAGGATACGCAGTATTTT. It is translated as CASSDLGEDTQYF. The V call is TRBV2, the J call TRBJ2-3; D tentatively fits TRBD1 or TRBD2 (5 bases each). Looked up from germline, CDR1 is SNHLY and CDR2 is FYNNEI. The CDR3 sequence is 13 residues long. V lost 3 bases, J lost 6 bases, and 10 bases lay in between.

This clone was recorded only once. The gene calls are TRBV10-3 and TRBJ2-7, with TRBD1 matching over 8 bases. The CDR3 has 12 amino acids. CDR1 is ENHRY and CDR2 is SYGVKD in the germline V gene. Trimming removed 10 bases from V and 6 bases from J; junction bases left unmatched: 8. DNA for the CDR3: TGTGCCACCGGACAGGGAACAGGCGAGCAGTACTTC. This codes for CATGQGTGEQYF.

CDR3 residues: CAIGLAGGNEQFF. Here the CDR3 DNA reads TGTGCCATTGGACTAGCGGGAGGGAATGAGCAGTTCTTC. The rearrangement joins TRBV10-3 to TRBJ2-1; 15 positions match TRBD2. Germline V gene lookup returns CDR1 ENHRY and CDR2 SYGVKD. V trimming: 9 bases; J trimming: 7 bases; junction bases outside the gene matches: 1. CDR3 length: 13 residues.

The chain employs TRBV27 and TRBJ2-3, with 7 bases matching TRBD2. The V segment lost 3 bases and the J segment 6 bases; nucleotides outside the gene matches: 12. The CDR3 has 16 amino acids. Germline CDR1 reads MNHEY; CDR2 reads SMNVEV (reference sequence). The CDR3 here is CASSFAPATSSDTQYF. The CDR3 DNA follows: TGTGCCAGCAGTTTTGCCCCGGCGACTAGCTCGGATACGCAGTATTTT.

A remark on this clone: Other nucleotide sequences in the sample specify the same CDR3. This chain joins TRBV7-8 and TRBJ2-7; either TRBD1 or TRBD2 may supply D (5 bases each). CDR3 length equals 15 residues. Trimming removed 6 bases from V and 2 bases from J, with 17 bases in between. Germline V gives CDR1 SGHVS, CDR2 FQNEAQ. In nucleotides, the CDR3 is TGTGCCAGCAGTAAGAGCCGGGACGGGCCCTACGAGCAGTACTTC. This translates into CASSKSRDGPYEQYF.

The chain combines TRBV6-5 with TRBJ1-3; tentative D call: TRBD1 (5 bases). The germline CDR1 and CDR2 sequences are MNHEY and SVGAGI. The germline V and J ends were trimmed by 6 bases and 6 bases, with 15 bases remaining between them. The CDR3 has 14 amino acids. The CDR3 region is CASRSPTAENTIYF. CDR3 bases: TGTGCCAGCAGATCCCCGACAGCTGAAAACACCATATATTTT.

This chain uses TRBV7-3 with TRBJ2-2; 10 bases align to TRBD1. The CDR3 contains 21 residues. Germline CDR1 reads SGHTA; CDR2 reads FQGTGA. Trimming removed 3 bases from V and 0 bases from J; junction bases left unmatched: 16. CDR3 residues: CASSLTPPGQGFEANTGELFF. The CDR3 DNA reads TGTGCCAGCAGCTTGACACCTCCGGGACAGGGGTTTGAGGCGAACACCGGGGAGCTGTTTTTT.

The rearrangement uses TRBV28 and TRBJ2-7; 8 positions match TRBD1. Per germline, CDR1 MDHEN and CDR2 SYDVKM. The CDR3 runs to 14 residues. V shed 2 bases and J 3 bases; nucleotides not matched to a gene: 3. The CDR3 protein is CASSLRDRIYEQYF. The CDR3 region has the DNA TGTGCCAGCAGTTTAAGGGACAGGATCTACGAGCAGTACTTC.

This chain joins TRBV9 and TRBJ1-2; 8 positions match TRBD1. The trim removed 0 bases at V and 0 bases at J, leaving 7 bases unmatched. The CDR3 has 17 amino acids. The germline V gene has CDR1 SGDLS and CDR2 YYNGEE. Written as DNA, the CDR3 is TGTGCCAGCAGCGTAGGTTCGGGGACAGGTACTAACTATGGCTACACCTTC. It translates to CASSVGSGTGTNYGYTF.

The rearrangement uses TRBV29-1 and TRBJ1-1; D uncertain. Trimming stripped 2 bases from V and 1 base from J, with 8 bases between. The CDR3 spans 13 residues. CDR1 is SQVTM and CDR2 is ANQGSEA in the germline V gene. CDR3 sequence reads: CSVERPPNTEAFF. In nucleotides, the CDR3 is TGCAGCGTTGAAAGGCCGCCGAACACTGAAGCTTTCTTT.